This T cell receptor beta chain was found in a study of T-cell reconstitution after alpha-beta-depleted transplantation in children. Germline V gene sequence: CDR1 ENHRY, CDR2 SYGVKD. The V gene lost 7 bases and the J gene lost 0 bases, with 6 bases spanning the gap. This CDR3 comprises 12 residues. A TCRbeta library incorporating unique molecular identifiers was prepared. TCRdb reanalysed the PCR reads using MiXCR and keeps one entry per CDR3 protein. The sample shows around 200,000 distinct CDR3 sequences, approximately 9.5% of them seen only once. The material was PBMCs from the stem cell graft donor, obtained from the stem cell graft. This TCR was recovered from a human donor who donated a stem cell graft to a child with acute lymphoblastic leukemia. J is TRBJ1-2 and V is TRBV10-3; D unclear. CDR3 sequence: CAITDSNYGYTF. In nucleotides, the CDR3 is TGTGCCATCACGGATTCTAACTATGGCTACACCTTC.